A single TCR beta chain is shown here with its context. Its specificity is unknown. This sample is drawn from a study of radiotherapy plus CTLA-4 blockade in lung cancer. Study-wide points: Once radiotherapy plus ipilimumab had been given, TCR clones derived from tumor expanded in blood. Together with interferon-beta, which increased in serum after radiation, early dynamic changes in blood T cell clones were reportedly the best predictors of response.

Enrolled patients, whose metastatic non-small-cell lung cancer was chemo-refractory, received focal radiation plus CTLA-4 blockade with ipilimumab. The data were produced by immunoSEQ multiplex PCR, yet TCRdb's version contains in-frame clones alone and is incomplete. The sample lists more than 35,000 clones; about 85% were seen once. Germline V CDR1 and CDR2: MNHEY, SMNVEV (reference sequence). The CDR3 is 13 amino acids. V was trimmed by 2 bases and J by 4 bases, leaving 8 bases between them. Sequencing used peripheral blood, obtained from a patient treated with radiotherapy plus ipilimumab. The chain combines TRBV27 with TRBJ1-2, with D possibly being TRBD1 (5 bases). The receptor's source is a human donor with non-small cell lung cancer who had stable disease on radiotherapy plus ipilimumab. CDR3 nucleotide sequence: TGTGCCAGCAGTTTAGACAGATCCTATGGCTACACCTTC. Translated, it gives CASSLDRSYGYTF.